The entry below describes one T cell receptor beta chain. Its antigen is not known. This entry is derived from a study of vaccination effects on CD4 cells after COVID-19. Produced via immunoSEQ multiplex PCR; TCRdb's table is partial and in-frame only. The sample gives around 66,000 clones, about 74% of which show up once; 2% to 2.5% is in the top ten. CD4+ T cell isolation took place after approximately 11 days of culture. Subjects were given two BNT162b2 or mRNA-1273 vaccine doses. The TCR comes from a human donor who received a COVID-19 vaccine. The source material was CD4+ T cells from PBMCs cultured without peptide, sampled after COVID-19 vaccination.

CDR3 in amino acids: CASSPFRGGWSNQPQHF. CDR3 sequence (DNA): TGTGCCAGCAGCCCCTTTAGAGGGGGTTGGAGCAATCAGCCCCAGCATTTT. The chain links TRBV7-2 to TRBJ1-5; D might be TRBD1 (6 bases). The length of the CDR3 is 17 residues. Germline V gene lookup returns CDR1 SGHTA and CDR2 FQGNSA. V was clipped by 5 bases and J by 1 base, with 18 bases between them.